The 14 T cell receptor beta chains reported below all come from one sample, sequenced in a study of blood T cells in healthy people across ages. Primed by a sample-barcoded 5' primer and a J-beta primer mix, a second PCR proceeded for roughly 7 to 11 cycles. TCRdb re-called the 5' RACE reads with MiXCR, one entry per CDR3 protein. The table lists 1.8 million or so distinct CDR3 sequences, 30% to 40% of them singletons. Material: blood. These TCRs come from a human donor in good health.

This clonotype was counted a few times. The CDR3 sequence: CASSVARSTEAFF. The CDR3 DNA reads as TGTGCCAGCAGCGTAGCAAGGAGTACTGAAGCTTTCTTT. This sequence joins TRBV9 and TRBJ1-1; D gene uncertain. With 0 bases removed from V and 5 bases from J, the gap between germline ends came to 8 bases. Germline V lookup: CDR1 SGDLS, CDR2 YYNGEE. This CDR3 spans 13 amino acids. Full variable domain (outside the CDR3, taken from reference TRBV9 and TRBJ1-1): DSGVTQTPKHLITATGQRVTLRCSPRSGDLSVYWYQQSLDQGLQFLIQYYNGEERAKGNILERFSAQQFPDLHSELNLSSLELGDSALYFCASSVARSTEAFFGQGTRLTVV.

The chain is built from TRBV5-1 and TRBJ2-3; maybe TRBD1 (6 bases). CDR1 and CDR2 from the germline V gene are SGHRS and YFSETQ. V lost 4 bases and J lost 4, with 19 bases in between. The CDR3 spans 16 residues. DNA of the CDR3: TGCGCCAGCAGCCCGATATCGGACAGTTCTCCAGATACGCAGTATTTT. Residues: CASSPISDSSPDTQYF.

The rearrangement uses TRBV5-1 and TRBJ2-7; tentatively, D is TRBD1 (6 bases). Looked up from germline, CDR1 is SGHRS and CDR2 is YFSETQ. The CDR3 runs to 15 residues. V lost 1 base to trimming and J lost 3 bases, with 14 bases between them. CDR3 region: CASSLQTGTYYEQYF. Here the CDR3 DNA reads TGCGCCAGCAGCTTGCAAACCGGGACATACTACGAGCAGTACTTC.

V usage is TRBV21-1 and J usage is TRBJ1-2; the D call TRBD1 from the table was never checked on the DNA. TRBV21-1 is a pseudogene. The length of the CDR3 is 15 residues. The CDR3 spells CASSKDWGGGGGYTF. CDR3 bases: TGTGCCAGCAGCAAAGATTGGGGCGGCGGTGGGGGCTACACCTTC.

The sample holds a few counts of this clonotype. The chain combines TRBV4-3 with TRBJ2-1; no reliable D call. V was shortened by 5 bases and J by 4 bases, with 18 bases between the two germline ends. The CDR3 length is 16 residues. Germline V gene lookup returns CDR1 LGHNA and CDR2 YSLEER. Here the CDR3 DNA reads TGCGCCAGCAGCAAAGTCGTTCACGAGCCTTACAATGAGCAGTTCTTC. It is translated as CASSKVVHEPYNEQFF.

This chain connects TRBV29-1 to TRBJ2-3, with D possibly being TRBD2 (5 bases). The V gene lost 6 bases and the J gene lost 6 bases, with 13 bases spanning the gap. Germline lookup yields CDR1 SQVTM and CDR2 ANQGSEA. The CDR3 covers 12 residues. The CDR3 region is CSVNEVADTQYF. The CDR3 DNA sequence: TGCAGCGTAAACGAGGTAGCGGATACGCAGTATTTT.

This sequence joins TRBV6-2 or TRBV6-3 and TRBJ1-1; 7 nucleotides match TRBD1. Trimming at V came to 0 bases and at J to 1 base, leaving 14 bases not matched to a gene. Germline V CDR1 and CDR2: MNHEY, SVGEGT. The CDR3 consists of 19 residues. This chain's CDR3 is CASSYSFRLRGRKNTEAFF. Written as DNA, the CDR3 is TGTGCCAGCAGTTACTCGTTCAGGCTGAGGGGGCGGAAGAACACTGAAGCTTTCTTT.

This clonotype was picked up a small number of times. The gene calls are TRBV5-1 and TRBJ2-1; D may correspond to TRBD1 or TRBD2 (5 bases each). The germline V gene has CDR1 SGHRS and CDR2 YFSETQ. V dropped 5 bases and J dropped 3 bases, with 12 bases sitting between them. CDR3 length equals 14 residues. As DNA, the CDR3 is TGCGCCAGCAGACCCGAGGGGTACTACAATGAGCAGTTCTTC. It specifies CASRPEGYYNEQFF.

This clonotype was seen a handful of times. The chain carries TRBV5-5 and TRBJ1-5; D gene uncertain. This CDR3 is 15 amino acids long. V lost 4 bases and J lost 1, with 12 bases in between. Germline V lookup: CDR1 SGHKS, CDR2 YYEKEE (reference sequence). DNA for the CDR3: TGTGCCAGCAGCCCACGGGGTAGCAGCAATCAGCCCCAGCATTTT. Its translation is CASSPRGSSNQPQHF.

The table lists this clonotype with a few counts. CDR3 coding DNA: TGTGCCAGCAGCGGGGGCACAAAGGGGTACCAAGAGACCCAGTACTTC. This encodes CASSGGTKGYQETQYF. V and J are TRBV12-3 or TRBV12-4 and TRBJ2-5, with D perhaps being TRBD1 or TRBD2 (6 bases each). The CDR3 is 16 amino acids. V lost 6 bases, J lost 0 bases, and 17 bases lay in between.

This rearrangement joins TRBV7-9 to TRBJ1-2; 9 bases map to TRBD1. With V trimmed by 7 bases and J by 6 bases, 15 bases remained unmatched. CDR1 and CDR2 (germline): SEHNR, FQNEAQ (reference sequence). This CDR3 is built from 16 residues. The CDR3 reads CASTFRDKDRGNGYTF. The DNA for the CDR3 is TGTGCCAGCACCTTTAGGGATAAAGACAGGGGGAATGGCTACACCTTC.

Regarding this clonotype: The germline gene is not matched at one end of the junction; a read error may be the cause. The chain links TRBV7-9 to TRBJ1-2, with D hard to call. Germline V gene data show CDR1 as SEHNR and CDR2 as FQNEAQ (reference sequence). The CDR3 is 13 amino acids. The CDR3 sequence: CASSPPDDYGYTF. Here the CDR3 DNA reads TGTGCCAGCAGCCCCCCGGATGACTATGGCTACACTTTC. The full variable domain, completed using reference TRBV7-9 and TRBJ1-2, is DTGVSQNPRHKITKRGQNVTFRCDPISEHNRLYWYRQTLGQGPEFLTYFQNEAQLEKSRLLSDRFSAERPKGSFSTLEIQRTEQGDSAMYLCASSPPDDYGYTFGSGTRLTVV.

The V call is TRBV5-5, the J call TRBJ2-4; either TRBD1 or TRBD2 may fit D (5 bases each). TRBJ2-7 matches the DNA end more closely, so the J call is doubtful. CDR1 is SGHKS, CDR2 YYEKEE, per germline (reference sequence). There are 16 residues in the CDR3. This chain's CDR3 is CASSLGQGGRGREQYF. The CDR3 DNA follows: TGTGCCAGCAGCCTCGGGCAGGGTGGGAGAGGACGCGAGCAGTACTTC.

The V gene is TRBV6-5, the J gene TRBJ2-1; weak D call: TRBD1 (6 bases). This CDR3 has 16 amino acids. V was trimmed by 5 bases and J by 6 bases, leaving 20 bases between them. Looked up from germline, CDR1 is MNHEY and CDR2 is SVGAGI. CDR3 in DNA: TGTGCCAGCAGTAGGACAGATGATGTATTTCTCAATGAGCAGTTCTTC. The encoded protein is CASSRTDDVFLNEQFF.